The rows below give T cell receptor beta chains drawn from one sample of a study of early T cells in non-severe SARS-CoV-2 infection. TCRdb called the 5' RACE reads again in MiXCR, with one record for every CDR3 protein. Of tens of thousands of distinct CDR3 sequences in the sample, less than 5% are singletons; the top ten hold 20%. The sequenced sample was whole blood. The source is an adult who was a healthcare worker with PCR-confirmed SARS-CoV-2 infection or an uninfected control (not recorded which). Both conserved end residues are part of each CDR3. The D gene is left open where the match is weak. Not all rows give a size; the values are once, few, many and, for expanded clones, a class.

d_call: NA
j_call: TRBJ2-1
v_call: TRBV7-9
clone_size: many
cdr3_aa: CASSFRAANEQFF
cdr3_nt: TGTGCCAGCAGCTTTCGCGCGGCCAATGAGCAGTTCTTC

d_call: NA
j_call: TRBJ2-3
v_call: TRBV27
clone_size: NA
cdr3_aa: CASSWAFTDTQYF
cdr3_nt: TGTGCCAGCAGTTGGGCTTTCACAGATACGCAGTATTTT

d_call: NA
j_call: TRBJ2-3
v_call: TRBV10-3
clone_size: many
cdr3_aa: CAISQGDSSTDTQYF
cdr3_nt: TGTGCCATCAGCCAGGGGGACTCTTCCACAGATACGCAGTATTTT

d_call: TRBD2
j_call: TRBJ2-2
v_call: TRBV12-3/TRBV12-4
clone_size: many
cdr3_aa: CASSESTGLAGPNTGELFF
cdr3_nt: TGTGCCAGCAGCGAGTCTACGGGACTAGCGGGACCGAACACCGGGGAGCTGTTTTTT

d_call: NA
j_call: TRBJ2-1
v_call: TRBV27
clone_size: many
cdr3_aa: CASSPRLNHEQFF
cdr3_nt: TGTGCCAGCAGTCCCCGCTTGAACCATGAGCAGTTCTTC

d_call: TRBD1
j_call: TRBJ1-1
v_call: TRBV12-3/TRBV12-4
clone_size: few
cdr3_aa: CASRWDSASTEAFF
cdr3_nt: TGTGCCAGCAGGTGGGACAGTGCTTCGACTGAAGCTTTCTTT

d_call: TRBD1
j_call: TRBJ1-1
v_call: TRBV10-3
clone_size: many
cdr3_aa: CAATGTGNTEAFF
cdr3_nt: TGTGCCGCTACCGGGACAGGGAACACTGAAGCTTTCTTT

d_call: NA
j_call: TRBJ1-1
v_call: TRBV5-1
clone_size: many
cdr3_aa: CASRPTQAQNTEAFF
cdr3_nt: TGCGCCAGCAGACCCACGCAGGCCCAGAACACTGAAGCTTTCTTT

d_call: TRBD2
j_call: TRBJ2-1
v_call: TRBV5-4
clone_size: many
cdr3_aa: CASSFRLAAYNEQFF
cdr3_nt: TGTGCCAGCAGCTTCCGCCTAGCGGCCTACAATGAGCAGTTCTTC

d_call: TRBD1
j_call: TRBJ1-1
v_call: TRBV11-2
clone_size: many
cdr3_aa: CASSSGQGVLTEAFF
cdr3_nt: TGTGCCAGCAGCTCCGGACAGGGGGTTTTGACTGAAGCTTTCTTT

d_call: NA
j_call: TRBJ2-7
v_call: TRBV28
clone_size: many
cdr3_aa: CASSEWQFESYEQYF
cdr3_nt: TGTGCCAGCAGCGAGTGGCAGTTCGAATCCTACGAGCAGTACTTC

d_call: NA
j_call: TRBJ1-1
v_call: TRBV2
clone_size: many
cdr3_aa: CASSEGFNPNTEAFF
cdr3_nt: TGTGCCAGCAGTGAAGGATTTAACCCGAACACTGAAGCTTTCTTT

d_call: NA
j_call: TRBJ2-7
v_call: TRBV9
clone_size: many
cdr3_aa: CASSGDSYEQYF
cdr3_nt: TGTGCCAGCAGCGGAGACAGCTACGAGCAGTACTTC

d_call: NA
j_call: TRBJ1-4
v_call: TRBV4-3
clone_size: many
cdr3_aa: CASSSGVVSEKLFF
cdr3_nt: TGCGCCAGCAGCTCGGGGGTGGTTAGTGAAAAACTGTTTTTT

d_call: TRBD1
j_call: TRBJ2-7
v_call: TRBV20-1
clone_size: many
cdr3_aa: CSARDGTGPEQYF
cdr3_nt: TGCAGTGCTAGAGATGGGACAGGACCCGAGCAGTACTTC

d_call: TRBD1
j_call: TRBJ2-7
v_call: TRBV28
clone_size: many
cdr3_aa: CASSPDRWSYEQYF
cdr3_nt: TGTGCCAGCAGTCCGGACAGGTGGTCCTACGAGCAGTACTTC

d_call: NA
j_call: TRBJ2-7
v_call: TRBV20-1
clone_size: NA
cdr3_aa: CSVPQDSYEQYF
cdr3_nt: TGCAGTGTACCTCAGGACTCCTACGAGCAGTACTTC

d_call: NA
j_call: TRBJ1-5
v_call: TRBV30
clone_size: NA
cdr3_aa: CAWSTGVGPQHF
cdr3_nt: TGTGCCTGGAGTACTGGGGTGGGGCCCCAGCATTTT

d_call: NA
j_call: TRBJ1-1
v_call: TRBV11-3
clone_size: many
cdr3_aa: CASSLNPNTEAFF
cdr3_nt: TGTGCCAGCAGCTTAAACCCGAACACTGAAGCTTTCTTT

d_call: TRBD1
j_call: TRBJ1-1
v_call: TRBV12-3/TRBV12-4
clone_size: many
cdr3_aa: CASSPRGPNTEAFF
cdr3_nt: TGTGCCAGCAGTCCCAGGGGGCCGAACACTGAAGCTTTCTTT

d_call: NA
j_call: TRBJ2-1
v_call: TRBV4-1
clone_size: medium-sized
cdr3_aa: CASSARPGNEQFF
cdr3_nt: TGCGCCAGCAGCGCCCGCCCCGGCAATGAGCAGTTCTTC

d_call: TRBD2
j_call: TRBJ2-1
v_call: TRBV28
clone_size: many
cdr3_aa: CASSSETSETYNEQFF
cdr3_nt: TGTGCCAGCAGTTCGGAGACTAGCGAAACCTACAATGAGCAGTTCTTC

d_call: TRBD2
j_call: TRBJ2-1
v_call: TRBV5-1
clone_size: many
cdr3_aa: CASSSGTSALGEQFF
cdr3_nt: TGCGCCAGCAGCTCCGGGACTAGCGCTCTCGGGGAGCAGTTCTTC

d_call: TRBD2
j_call: TRBJ2-3
v_call: TRBV28
clone_size: many
cdr3_aa: CASTSGGLADTDTQYF
cdr3_nt: TGTGCCAGCACCAGCGGGGGGTTAGCGGACACAGATACGCAGTATTTT

d_call: NA
j_call: TRBJ1-1
v_call: TRBV3-1
clone_size: many
cdr3_aa: CASSQDPVNTEAFF
cdr3_nt: TGTGCCAGCAGCCAAGATCCGGTGAACACTGAAGCTTTCTTT

d_call: NA
j_call: TRBJ1-4
v_call: TRBV4-1
clone_size: few
cdr3_aa: CASSQIAGFNEKLFF
cdr3_nt: TGCGCCAGCAGCCAAATTGCGGGCTTCAATGAAAAACTGTTTTTT

d_call: TRBD2
j_call: TRBJ2-1
v_call: TRBV4-3
clone_size: once
cdr3_aa: CASSQETGGSYNEQFF
cdr3_nt: TGCGCCAGCAGCCAAGAGACGGGAGGTTCCTACAATGAGCAGTTCTTC

d_call: NA
j_call: TRBJ2-3
v_call: TRBV6-1
clone_size: NA
cdr3_aa: CASSQYTDTQYF
cdr3_nt: TGTGCCAGCAGTCAATACACAGATACGCAGTATTTT

d_call: TRBD2
j_call: TRBJ2-3
v_call: TRBV6-4
clone_size: many
cdr3_aa: CASSAGTSDTDTQYF
cdr3_nt: TGTGCCAGCAGTGCCGGGACTAGCGACACAGATACGCAGTATTTT

d_call: NA
j_call: TRBJ1-2
v_call: TRBV29-1
clone_size: NA
cdr3_aa: CSLRVNYGYTF
cdr3_nt: TGCAGCCTCAGGGTCAACTATGGCTACACCTTC

d_call: NA
j_call: TRBJ2-2
v_call: TRBV19
clone_size: many
cdr3_aa: CASRRTANTGELFF
cdr3_nt: TGTGCCAGTAGGCGTACAGCGAACACCGGGGAGCTGTTTTTT

d_call: TRBD1
j_call: TRBJ2-1
v_call: TRBV12-3/TRBV12-4
clone_size: NA
cdr3_aa: CASSFRRGRNEQFF
cdr3_nt: TGTGCCAGCAGTTTTCGCAGGGGGCGAAATGAGCAGTTCTTC

d_call: NA
j_call: TRBJ2-5
v_call: TRBV15
clone_size: NA
cdr3_aa: CATSREETQYF
cdr3_nt: TGTGCCACCAGCAGAGAAGAGACCCAGTACTTC

d_call: TRBD1
j_call: TRBJ2-7
v_call: TRBV5-1
clone_size: many
cdr3_aa: CASSLLGTDSYEQYF
cdr3_nt: TGCGCCAGCAGCTTGCTTGGGACAGACTCCTACGAGCAGTACTTC

d_call: NA
j_call: TRBJ2-2
v_call: TRBV20-1
clone_size: many
cdr3_aa: CSAPAQGGNTGELFF
cdr3_nt: TGCAGTGCCCCTGCCCAGGGAGGGAACACCGGGGAGCTGTTTTTT

d_call: NA
j_call: TRBJ1-6
v_call: TRBV9
clone_size: many
cdr3_aa: CASSVEGTDNSPLHF
cdr3_nt: TGTGCCAGCAGCGTAGAAGGCACAGATAATTCACCCCTCCACTTT

d_call: NA
j_call: TRBJ2-7
v_call: TRBV7-2
clone_size: few
cdr3_aa: CASSQGGGTPYEQYF
cdr3_nt: TGTGCCAGCAGCCAAGGGGGGGGAACCCCCTACGAGCAGTACTTC

d_call: TRBD1
j_call: TRBJ2-1
v_call: TRBV20-1
clone_size: many
cdr3_aa: CSAQNPGQNNNEQFF
cdr3_nt: TGCAGTGCGCAAAACCCGGGACAGAACAACAATGAGCAGTTCTTC

d_call: TRBD1
j_call: TRBJ2-3
v_call: TRBV19
clone_size: many
cdr3_aa: CASSKTGGIFTDTQYF
cdr3_nt: TGTGCCAGTAGTAAGACAGGGGGCATCTTCACAGATACGCAGTATTTT

d_call: NA
j_call: TRBJ2-1
v_call: TRBV12-3/TRBV12-4
clone_size: many
cdr3_aa: CASRAPGDPGYNEQFF
cdr3_nt: TGTGCCAGCAGAGCACCGGGGGACCCCGGCTACAATGAGCAGTTCTTC

d_call: NA
j_call: TRBJ2-7
v_call: TRBV12-3/TRBV12-4
clone_size: NA
cdr3_aa: CASSRISYEQYF
cdr3_nt: TGTGCCAGCAGTAGGATTTCCTACGAGCAGTACTTC

d_call: NA
j_call: TRBJ2-7
v_call: TRBV10-3
clone_size: NA
cdr3_aa: CAISDRGYEQYF
cdr3_nt: TGTGCCATCAGTGATCGGGGCTACGAGCAGTACTTC

d_call: NA
j_call: TRBJ1-4
v_call: TRBV30
clone_size: many
cdr3_aa: CAWSVGGGNNEKLFF
cdr3_nt: TGTGCCTGGAGTGTAGGCGGGGGAAATAATGAAAAACTGTTTTTT

d_call: TRBD1
j_call: TRBJ2-7
v_call: TRBV27
clone_size: many
cdr3_aa: CASSDRDRGSHEQYF
cdr3_nt: TGTGCCAGCAGTGACCGGGACAGGGGGTCCCACGAGCAGTACTTC

d_call: NA
j_call: TRBJ1-1
v_call: TRBV18
clone_size: many
cdr3_aa: CASSPLAGEGDTEAFF
cdr3_nt: TGTGCCAGCTCACCACTGGCGGGGGAAGGGGACACTGAAGCTTTCTTT

d_call: NA
j_call: TRBJ2-1
v_call: TRBV28
clone_size: many
cdr3_aa: CASTPSYNEQFF
cdr3_nt: TGTGCCAGCACCCCATCCTACAATGAGCAGTTCTTC

d_call: TRBD2
j_call: TRBJ2-7
v_call: TRBV3-1
clone_size: NA
cdr3_aa: CASSQDRSGRDEQYF
cdr3_nt: TGTGCCAGCAGCCAAGATAGGAGCGGGAGGGACGAGCAGTACTTC

d_call: TRBD2
j_call: TRBJ2-1
v_call: TRBV7-3
clone_size: many
cdr3_aa: CASSWAGTSGVNEQFF
cdr3_nt: TGTGCCAGCAGCTGGGCCGGGACTAGCGGGGTCAATGAGCAGTTCTTC

d_call: TRBD2
j_call: TRBJ2-3
v_call: TRBV29-1
clone_size: many
cdr3_aa: CSVGSTSGRTDTQYF
cdr3_nt: TGCAGCGTTGGATCGACTAGCGGGAGGACAGATACGCAGTATTTT